This TCR beta chain emerged from a study of CXCR3-negative and CXCR3-positive naive CD8 T cells. TRB cDNA libraries were made by UMI-labeled 5' RACE. TCRdb re-called the 5' RACE reads, yielding one record per CDR3 amino acid sequence without DNA. Seen in this sample are under 150,000 distinct CDR3 sequences; the ten most common clones hold around 0.41%. Comment on this clonotype: Its antigen remains unidentified.

This CDR3 has 14 residues. Overall study results and limits: Researchers report that CXCR3-positive naive cells carry more hydrophobic TRB CDR3s than CXCR3-negative naive cells.

The source is a human donor in good health. Some clones in this sample may be carry-over from other donors' samples. The sequencing input was naive CXCR3+ CD8+ T cells from blood. Noted subset: CD45RO-CCR7+CD27+CD95- naive CD8+ T cells expressing CXCR3 (TNR3+). The chain is built from TRBV12-3 or TRBV12-4 and TRBJ2-2; TCRdb gives TRBD2 as the D gene, but with no DNA this cannot be confirmed. The CDR3 is CASNGGENTGSCFF.